This TCR beta chain was documented in a study of blood T cell repertoires in COVID-19. Assay used: immunoSEQ multiplex PCR; TCRdb lists only in-frame clones, some missing. The sample records under 200,000 clones, around three quarters being singletons. Germline V gives CDR1 SGHRS, CDR2 YFSETQ. Trimming stripped 5 bases from V and 2 bases from J, with 9 bases between. This CDR3 has 13 amino acids. J is TRBJ2-3 and V is TRBV5-1; D is unresolved. This receptor was identified in a man aged 55-75 years with acute or convalescent COVID-19. The sequenced sample was peripheral blood. CDR3 loop: CASRSDITDTQYF. The CDR3 bases are TGCGCCAGCAGGTCCGACATCACAGATACGCAGTATTTT.